This TCR beta chain came from a study of T cell repertoires in cytomegalovirus infection. Overall study context: Public TCR beta signatures were indicative of both CMV infection and a matching HLA type. Study results and caveats: There were HLA-C-restricted CMV-specific TCR beta clonotypes dominating the ex vivo response. Identification of carriers of CMV plus the relevant HLA was performed using cumulative public TCR beta family frequency.

V shed 0 bases and J shed 6 bases, with 7 bases lying between them. This CDR3 is 13 amino acids long. Per germline, CDR1 SGHTA and CDR2 FQGTGA. TCRdb reprocessed the reads with MiXCR, giving one entry per CDR3 protein. The profile shows about 260,000 distinct CDR3 sequences, approximately 13% of them singletons. This clonotype was seen more than once but under ten times. What it recognizes is unknown. The sequencing input was PBMCs. The V and J genes are TRBV7-3 and TRBJ2-3; D not resolved. The TCR sequence derives from a human donor in good health (CMV status not recorded). Some clones in this sample may be carry-over from other donors' samples. The CDR3 protein is CASSLTRRDTQYF. CDR3 nucleotide sequence: TGTGCCAGCAGCTTAACTCGTAGGGATACGCAGTATTTT.